Shown below are 17 T cell receptor beta chains from a single sample sequenced in a study of cytomegalovirus exposure and HLA in healthy donors. PCR used 60 Vbeta primers and 13 Jbeta primers. Sequencing used immunoSEQ multiplex PCR; TCRdb keeps in-frame clones, though not all of them. The sample comprises some 200,000 clones, around 77% of which are singletons, and roughly 3% rests with the top ten. The sample was PBMCs. The source is a woman in her thirties in good health and CMV-seronegative.

The V gene is TRBV5-1, the J gene TRBJ2-2; TRBD1 matches at 12 bases. In germline, CDR1 is SGHRS, CDR2 YFSETQ. Unmatched junction bases numbered 5, after V lost 1 base and J lost 4 bases. The CDR3 has 17 amino acids. The DNA for the CDR3 is TGCGCCAGCAGCTTGCGGGGACAGGGGGCGTCCACCGGGGAGCTGTTTTTT. Protein sequence: CASSLRGQGASTGELFF.

CDR3 sequence: CASSSGQAEKETQYF. For the CDR3, the DNA is TGTGCCAGCAGTTCTGGACAGGCAGAAAAAGAGACCCAGTACTTC. The genes are TRBV28 and TRBJ2-5, with 7 bases that match TRBD1. The trim removed 4 bases at V and 3 bases at J, leaving 8 bases unmatched. CDR1 is MDHEN and CDR2 is SYDVKM in the germline V gene. This CDR3 region has 15 residues.

The chain combines TRBV19 with TRBJ2-3; 7 nucleotides align to TRBD2. Germline V CDR1 and CDR2: LNHDA, SQIVND (reference sequence). CDR3 length: 14 amino acids. After removal of 5 bases from V and 6 bases from J, the junction contained 8 bases not matched to a gene. CDR3 sequence reads: CASSQAGGRDTQYF. Written as DNA, the CDR3 is TGTGCCAGTAGTCAGGCCGGGGGGAGGGATACGCAGTATTTT. The whole variable domain, remainder taken from reference TRBV19 and TRBJ2-3, is DGGITQSPKYLFRKEGQNVTLSCEQNLNHDAMYWYRQDPGQGLRLIYYSQIVNDFQKGDIAEGYSVSREKKESFPLTVTSAQKNPTAFYLCASSQAGGRDTQYFGPGTRLTVL.

V usage is TRBV5-6 and J usage is TRBJ2-7; 7 nucleotides match TRBD2. CDR3 length equals 13 residues. Germline V gives CDR1 SGHDT, CDR2 YYEEEE. The trim removed 4 bases at V and 7 bases at J, leaving 8 bases unmatched. The CDR3: CASSPVLAREQYF. CDR3 DNA: TGTGCCAGCAGCCCGGTACTAGCGCGTGAGCAGTACTTC.

This chain joins TRBV5-4 and TRBJ1-1; maybe TRBD1 (5 bases). Trimming took 2 bases from V and 2 from J, leaving 16 bases between them. The CDR3 has 16 residues. Germline V gene data show CDR1 as SGHNT and CDR2 as YYREEE (reference sequence). For the CDR3, the DNA is TGTGCCAGCAGCTTTAATCTTGGTAGGGGAAACACTGAAGCTTTCTTT. This gives the protein CASSFNLGRGNTEAFF.

This clone appeared once. The chain is built from TRBV29-1 and TRBJ2-5; possible D gene TRBD2, 5 bases. Trimming cost V 2 bases and J 1 base, with 8 bases left between them. The CDR3 is 13 residues long. Germline V gives CDR1 SQVTM, CDR2 ANQGSEA. In DNA form, the CDR3 reads TGCAGCGTTGAAATAACTAGCCAAGAGACCCAGTACTTC. This sequence encodes CSVEITSQETQYF. Full variable domain (outside the CDR3, taken from reference TRBV29-1 and TRBJ2-5): SAVISQKPSRDICQRGTSLTIQCQVDSQVTMMFWYRQQPGQSLTLIATANQGSEATYESGFVIDKFPISRPNLTFSTLTVSNMSPEDSSIYLCSVEITSQETQYFGPGTRLLVL.

The chain recombines TRBV19 with TRBJ2-2; 8 nucleotides line up with TRBD1. The trim removed 1 base at V and 5 bases at J, leaving 18 bases unmatched. CDR1 and CDR2 from the germline V gene are LNHDA and SQIVND (reference sequence). The CDR3 has 20 amino acids. CDR3 region: CASSIVAPEGRGLSTGELFF. CDR3 coding DNA: TGTGCCAGTAGTATAGTGGCCCCCGAGGGCAGGGGGCTAAGTACCGGGGAGCTGTTTTTT.

The rearrangement links TRBV9 to TRBJ2-5; 8 nucleotides match TRBD2. CDR1 is SGDLS and CDR2 is YYNGEE in the germline V gene. This CDR3 comprises 16 residues. With V trimmed by 4 bases and J by 0 bases, 8 bases remained unmatched. The CDR3 region is CASSPPGGGYQETQYF. Here the CDR3 DNA reads TGTGCCAGCAGCCCGCCCGGGGGGGGATACCAAGAGACCCAGTACTTC.

This chain joins TRBV9 and TRBJ2-5, with D tentatively TRBD2 (5 bases). The CDR3 is 14 amino acids. V gave up 2 bases and J gave up 2 bases, with 10 bases separating them. Germline V lookup: CDR1 SGDLS, CDR2 YYNGEE. The CDR3, as DNA: TGTGCCAGCAGCGTGGAGGTGACACAAGAGACCCAGTACTTC. Translation gives CASSVEVTQETQYF.

The rearrangement uses TRBV11-2 and TRBJ2-2; tentatively, D is TRBD1 (5 bases). In germline, CDR1 is SGHAT, CDR2 FQNNGV. This CDR3 spans 16 amino acids. V lost 4 bases and J lost 5, with 17 bases in between. The CDR3 reads CASSSWGRDDTGELFF. For the CDR3, the DNA is TGTGCCAGCAGCTCCTGGGGCAGGGATGATACCGGGGAGCTGTTTTTT.

The chain carries TRBV11-3 and TRBJ2-2; a weak D match, TRBD2 (6 bases). The V and J ends lost 1 base and 2 bases respectively, with 8 bases between them. The CDR3 runs 15 residues. Per germline, CDR1 SGHNT and CDR2 YENEEA. The CDR3 sequence is CASSLGGLNTGELFF. CDR3 sequence (DNA): TGTGCCAGCAGCTTAGGGGGACTTAACACCGGGGAGCTGTTTTTT.

The chain uses TRBV12-5 and TRBJ2-3, with D possibly matching TRBD1 (5 bases). The germline gives CDR1 LGHNT, CDR2 FRNRAP. V lost 1 base, J lost 2 bases, and 10 bases lay in between. This CDR3 has 15 amino acids. CDR3 bases: TGTGCTAGTGGTTTGGACAGGACCTACACAGATACGCAGTATTTT. This sequence encodes CASGLDRTYTDTQYF.

This rearrangement joins TRBV5-1 to TRBJ1-2; TRBD1 aligns across 8 bases. Unmatched junction bases numbered 4, after V lost 0 bases and J lost 6 bases. Germline values: CDR1 SGHRS, CDR2 YFSETQ. CDR3 size: 14 residues. The CDR3 sequence: CASSLALQGDGYTF. The CDR3 DNA sequence: TGCGCCAGCAGCTTGGCTCTACAGGGGGATGGCTACACCTTC. The variable domain in full, with the rest retrieved from reference TRBV5-1 and TRBJ1-2, is KAGVTQTPRYLIKTRGQQVTLSCSPISGHRSVSWYQQTPGQGLQFLFEYFSETQRNKGNFPGRFSGRQFSNSRSEMNVSTLELGDSALYLCASSLALQGDGYTFGSGTRLTVV.

The chain employs TRBV4-2 and TRBJ2-5, with D tentatively TRBD2 (6 bases). The DNA end favors TRBJ2-7, so the J call may be wrong. The germline V gene encodes CDR1 LGHNA and CDR2 YNFKEQ. This CDR3 spans 13 amino acids. The chain's CDR3 is CASSQHGGYEQYF. The CDR3 nucleotides read TGTGCCAGCAGCCAACACGGGGGATACGAGCAGTACTTC.

Comments on this clone: One end of the junction is discordant with germline, which a read error may explain. The rearrangement joins TRBV6-6 to TRBJ1-2; 8 bases line up with TRBD1. Germline V gene sequence: CDR1 MNHNY, CDR2 SVGAGI (reference sequence). CDR3 length: 15 amino acids. Here the CDR3 DNA reads TGTGCCAGCAGTTACTCCCAGGGGGCGCAGACTGGCTACCCCTTC. The encoded protein is CASSYSQGAQTGYPF.

J is TRBJ2-7 and V is TRBV14; D might be TRBD1 (6 bases). The germline V gene has CDR1 SGHDN and CDR2 FVKESK. This CDR3 contains 14 residues. Trimming pared 2 bases from V and 6 bases from J, leaving 14 bases between. The CDR3 DNA follows: TGTGCCAGCAGCCAACTGTCAGGGGTCCGCGAGCAGTACTTC. Translation gives CASSQLSGVREQYF.

This clone showed up just once. The gene calls are TRBV30 and TRBJ2-5; the match to TRBD2 covers 8 bases. The germline CDR1 and CDR2 sequences are GTSNPN and SVGIG (reference sequence). Trimming took 0 bases from V and 2 from J; bases not matched to a gene: 8. The CDR3 loop spans 16 amino acids. CDR3 sequence: CAWSVGTSGIQETQYF. The CDR3 coding sequence is TGTGCCTGGAGTGTAGGAACTAGCGGAATTCAAGAGACCCAGTACTTC.